The source of this T cell receptor beta chain is a study of blood T cell repertoires in COVID-19 (dated by TCRdb to about 2020). With regard to the full study: Samples covering the acute and convalescent phases of COVID-19 were provided by collaborators in the United States, Italy and Spain. The samples were drawn from the first 160 participants of the ongoing ImmuneRACE study and from 1,254 subjects provided by 6 global collaborators. The material from the prospective study consisted of cDNA or gDNA derived from T cells, B-cell-depleted T cells, or PBMCs. The repertoires were made available in a free public database intended to serve as a resource for research on the immune response to SARS-CoV-2. Where available, HLA class I and class II types were obtained from metadata supplied by the sample provider rather than from assay-based typing. Deeply sampled blood TCRbeta repertoires from subjects exposed to, actively infected with, or recovered from COVID-19 were included in the dataset. Sample metadata almost always included a de-identified subject ID, COVID-19 status, age in years and sex.

Collaborating institutions collected whole blood in K2EDTA tubes following their own protocols. For TCRbeta analysis, collaborators shipped samples as frozen whole blood, isolated PBMCs, or DNA extracted from either of those sample types. CDR1 and CDR2, looked up from the germline V gene, are SGHRS and YFSETQ. The CDR3 has 18 amino acids, counting the end cysteine and phenylalanine. The CDR3 DNA has 54 bases and is translated from base 1. Trimming removed 2 bases from V and 6 bases from J; the gene matches leave 12 bases unexplained. About this clone itself: Its cognate antigen has yet to be identified. No qualities accompany the bases; no much larger clone lies one base away.

Broad study findings and their caveats: The amount of clinical and demographic metadata varied by source and participant and was provided uncurated.

TCRbeta CDR3 regions were amplified from genomic DNA by means of the immunoSEQ Assay, a bias-controlled multiplex PCR. The original methods were these. Within the assay, amplification of reference gene primers was used to estimate how many nucleated cells each sample contained. To quantify the absolute abundance of each unique TCRbeta CDR3 rearrangement, sequence reads were collapsed and filtered. Productive Simpson clonality was computed per sample as the square root of Simpson's diversity index over productive rearrangements. What TCRdb holds here is the immuneACCESS table cut down to in-frame rearrangements. Part of the clones is not present; checked against another copy, under half of the missing clones reflect an unresolved V gene, and the others are unexplained. V, J and clone size derive from that table, while D and trimming were established from the DNA sequence. Within this sample are about 210,000 clones, with about four fifths of them counted one time only. The top ten clones comprise around 2.3% of the sample.

The clonotype comes from a woman aged 35 to 49 with active or convalescent COVID-19. The sample comprised peripheral blood. This sequence uses TRBV5-1 and TRBJ2-3, and TRBD2 matches 13 of the central bases. The sequenced DNA is TGCGCCAGCAGCTTTACCCCAGGACTAGCGGGGGCCGGGGATACGCAGTATTTT. It codes for CASSFTPGLAGAGDTQYF. The reference TRBV5-1 and TRBJ2-3 proteins fill in what lies around the CDR3, so the full variable domain reads KAGVTQTPRYLIKTRGQQVTLSCSPISGHRSVSWYQQTPGQGLQFLFEYFSETQRNKGNFPGRFSGRQFSNSRSEMNVSTLELGDSALYLCASSFTPGLAGAGDTQYFGPGTRLTVL.